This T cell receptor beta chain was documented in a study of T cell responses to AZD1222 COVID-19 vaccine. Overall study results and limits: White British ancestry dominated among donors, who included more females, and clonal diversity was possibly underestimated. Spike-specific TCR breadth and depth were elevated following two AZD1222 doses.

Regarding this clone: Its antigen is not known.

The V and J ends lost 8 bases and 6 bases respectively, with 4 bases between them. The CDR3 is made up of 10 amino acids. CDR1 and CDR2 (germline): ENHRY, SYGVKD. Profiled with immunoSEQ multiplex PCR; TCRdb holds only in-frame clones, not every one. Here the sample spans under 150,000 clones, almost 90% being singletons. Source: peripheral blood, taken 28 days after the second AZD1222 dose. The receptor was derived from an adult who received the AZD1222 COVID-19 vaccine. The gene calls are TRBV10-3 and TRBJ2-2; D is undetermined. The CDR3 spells CAIGSGELFF. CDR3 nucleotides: TGTGCCATCGGATCCGGGGAGCTGTTTTTT.